Presented here are 14 T cell receptor beta chains from one specimen sequenced in a study of T-cell memory formation after mild COVID-19. TCRdb recomputed calls from the 5' RACE reads with MiXCR, one row per CDR3 protein. Among about 44,000 distinct CDR3 sequences listed, roughly 7.2% were seen once. Sequenced input: PBMCs or a T cell subset sorted from them (not recorded which). The receptor source for this set is an adult who had mild COVID-19 (a few samples of this study predate the infection). Cell type and time point are not known.

The sample holds many counts of this clonotype. The chain uses TRBV7-2 and TRBJ2-7, with D tentatively TRBD1 (6 bases). Germline CDR1 is SGHTA and CDR2 is FQGNSA. The germline V and J ends were trimmed by 5 bases and 1 base, with 12 bases remaining between them. CDR3 length equals 14 residues. This CDR3 is CASSLNRVSYEQYF. CDR3 sequence (DNA): TGTGCCAGCAGCCTAAACAGGGTTTCCTACGAGCAGTACTTC. Based on the CDR3 plus reference TRBV7-2 and TRBJ2-7, the full variable domain is GAGVSQSPSNKVTEKGKDVELRCDPISGHTALYWYRQSLGQGLEFLIYFQGNSAPDKSGLPSDRFSAERTGGSVSTLTIQRTQQEDSAVYLCASSLNRVSYEQYFGPGTRLTVT.

This clonotype was recorded a few times. The rearrangement joins TRBV24-1 to TRBJ2-3; D not certain. V shed 4 bases and J shed 4 bases, with 14 bases lying between them. This CDR3 is built from 15 residues. CDR1 is KGHDR, CDR2 SFDVKD, per germline. This CDR3 reads CATSEKRSVPDTQYF. CDR3 nucleotides: TGTGCCACCAGTGAAAAGCGCTCGGTGCCAGATACGCAGTATTTT.

The rearrangement joins TRBV28 to TRBJ2-7; the D gene is possibly TRBD1 (6 bases). This CDR3 is built from 13 residues. The V end was cut by 2 bases, the J end by 6 bases, with 11 bases between. Germline V CDR1 and CDR2: MDHEN, SYDVKM. The CDR3 region is CASSLPGTSEQYF. As DNA, the CDR3 is TGTGCCAGCAGTTTACCCGGGACATCCGAGCAGTACTTC.

This clonotype was seen many times. This chain links TRBV9 with TRBJ2-3; a possible D gene is TRBD2 (6 bases). Trimming removed 4 bases at V and 6 bases at J, with 15 bases between. This CDR3 spans 14 amino acids. Germline V lookup: CDR1 SGDLS, CDR2 YYNGEE. CDR3 residues: CASSPEVRGDTQYF. CDR3 DNA: TGTGCCAGCAGCCCAGAGGTCCGGGGGGATACGCAGTATTTT.

This clonotype was detected many times. V gene TRBV15 combines with J gene TRBJ1-5, with D maybe TRBD1 (5 bases). This CDR3 is built from 17 residues. Trimming left V 6 bases short and J 1 base short, with 19 bases between. Germline-derived CDR1 and CDR2 are LNHNV and YYDKDF (reference sequence). CDR3 amino acids: CATRPDEGSGSNQPQHF. CDR3 sequence (DNA): TGTGCCACCAGACCTGACGAGGGGTCTGGGAGCAATCAGCCCCAGCATTTT.

This clonotype was seen repeatedly, ten times or more. The chain employs TRBV30 and TRBJ1-5; no clear D gene. This CDR3 has 13 amino acids. The ends were cut back, 3 bases at V and 6 bases at J, with 12 bases in the middle. The germline CDR1 and CDR2 sequences are GTSNPN and SVGIG (reference sequence). CDR3 region: CAWSGRKGQPQHF. The CDR3 DNA follows: TGTGCCTGGAGCGGACGTAAGGGTCAGCCCCAGCATTTT.

This clonotype was seen a few times. This sequence joins TRBV25-1 and TRBJ1-5, with D unclear. CDR3 size: 15 residues. Trimming stripped 1 base from V and 9 bases from J, with 16 bases between. Germline V lookup: CDR1 MGHDK, CDR2 SYGVNS. CDR3 loop: CASSELGTPTAPQHF. The DNA for the CDR3 is TGTGCCAGCAGTGAATTGGGTACCCCCACCGCGCCCCAGCATTTT.

This clonotype was seen many times. The rearrangement joins TRBV24-1 to TRBJ2-2, with D hard to call. The V gene lost 4 bases and the J gene lost 2 bases, with 4 bases spanning the gap. Germline lookup yields CDR1 KGHDR and CDR2 SFDVKD. The CDR3 is 13 residues long. The CDR3 here is CATSEYNTGELFF. The CDR3 DNA is TGTGCCACCAGTGAGTACAACACCGGGGAGCTGTTTTTT.

V gene TRBV4-3 combines with J gene TRBJ2-7; D possibly corresponds to TRBD2 (7 bases). Germline assignment: CDR1 LGHNA and CDR2 YSLEER. The length of the CDR3 is 18 residues. Trimming took off 0 bases at V and 0 bases at J, with 18 bases between the two ends. The CDR3 reads CASSQEYGGGGLSYEQYF. CDR3 sequence (DNA): TGCGCCAGCAGCCAAGAATATGGAGGGGGGGGCCTCTCCTACGAGCAGTACTTC.

The rearrangement links TRBV6-5 to TRBJ1-1, with TRBD1 identical over 7 bases. Germline V gene data show CDR1 as MNHEY and CDR2 as SVGAGI. The CDR3 loop spans 10 amino acids. Trimming removed 8 bases from V and 8 bases from J; junction bases left unmatched: 2. The chain's CDR3 is CASGRGEAFF. The CDR3 nucleotides are TGTGCCAGCGGCAGGGGGGAAGCTTTCTTT.

Many counts were recorded for this clonotype. The genes are TRBV7-2 and TRBJ2-2; 8 nucleotides match TRBD2. This CDR3 region has 16 residues. Germline-derived CDR1 and CDR2 are SGHTA and FQGNSA. V was clipped by 6 bases and J by 12 bases; unmatched bases: 18. CDR3 in amino acids: CASSLQVRSGAAKLFF. DNA for the CDR3: TGTGCCAGCAGTCTGCAAGTGCGTAGCGGGGCGGCCAAGCTGTTTTTT.

This clonotype occurred many times. The chain uses TRBV7-8 and TRBJ2-5, with D unclear. Looked up from germline, CDR1 is SGHVS and CDR2 is FQNEAQ. V gave up 3 bases and J gave up 5 bases, with 10 bases separating them. The CDR3 extends over 13 amino acids. CDR3 nucleotide sequence: TGTGCCAGCAGCTTTGGGCTTCAGGAGACCCAGTACTTC. Its protein is CASSFGLQETQYF.

This clonotype has ten or more counts. The rearrangement links TRBV12-3 or TRBV12-4 to TRBJ2-5, with D perhaps matching TRBD1 (5 bases). V was pared by 3 bases and J by 3 bases, with 8 bases between. CDR3 size: 13 residues. CDR3 protein: CASSFVREETQYF. CDR3 bases: TGTGCCAGCAGTTTTGTCAGGGAAGAGACCCAGTACTTC.

The genes are TRBV30 and TRBJ2-7, with 9 bases lining up with TRBD1. V trimming: 0 bases; J trimming: 7 bases; junction bases outside the gene matches: 7. The CDR3 extends over 14 amino acids. CDR1 is GTSNPN and CDR2 is SVGIG in the germline V gene (reference sequence). The CDR3 region is CAWSVQGASDEQYF. The CDR3 region has the DNA TGTGCCTGGAGTGTACAGGGGGCCTCGGATGAGCAGTACTTC.